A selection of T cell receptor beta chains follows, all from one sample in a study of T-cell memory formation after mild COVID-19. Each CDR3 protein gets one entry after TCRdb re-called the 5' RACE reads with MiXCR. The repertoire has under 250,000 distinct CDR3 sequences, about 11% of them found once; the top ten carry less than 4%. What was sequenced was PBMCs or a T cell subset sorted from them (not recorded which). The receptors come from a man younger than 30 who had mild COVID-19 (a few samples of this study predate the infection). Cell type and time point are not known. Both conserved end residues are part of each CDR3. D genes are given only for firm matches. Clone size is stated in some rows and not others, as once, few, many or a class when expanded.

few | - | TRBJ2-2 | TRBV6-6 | CASSPDRHTGELFF | TGTGCCAGCAGCCCAGACAGACACACCGGGGAGCTGTTTTTT
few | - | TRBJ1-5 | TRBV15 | CATSRGGTGTANQPQHF | TGTGCCACCAGCCGAGGGGGGACGGGGACTGCCAATCAGCCCCAGCATTTT
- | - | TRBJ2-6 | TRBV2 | CARSEGSGANVLTF | TGTGCCAGATCCGAGGGCTCTGGGGCCAACGTCCTGACTTTC
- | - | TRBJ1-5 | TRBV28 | CASSTSGTATWHF | TGTGCCAGCAGCACCTCCGGGACGGCGACTTGGCATTTT
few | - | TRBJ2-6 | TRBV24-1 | CATGPTLQGSGANVLTF | TGTGCCACCGGGCCGACGTTGCAGGGCTCTGGGGCCAACGTCCTGACTTTC
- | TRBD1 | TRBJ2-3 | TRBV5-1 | CASSRQGSSTDTQYF | TGCGCCAGCAGCCGACAGGGAAGTAGCACAGATACGCAGTATTTT
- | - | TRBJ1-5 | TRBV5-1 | CASSLGLDSNQPQHF | TGCGCCAGCAGCTTAGGACTCGATAGCAATCAGCCCCAGCATTTT
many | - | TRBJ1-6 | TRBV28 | CASSPMGALNSPLHF | TGTGCCAGCAGCCCGATGGGGGCGCTTAATTCACCCCTCCACTTT
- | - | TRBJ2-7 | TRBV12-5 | CASGPREWSYEQYF | TGTGCTAGTGGCCCGAGGGAGTGGTCCTACGAGCAGTACTTC
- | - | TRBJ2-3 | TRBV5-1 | CSSSLISDTDTQYF | TGCTCCAGCAGCTTGATCTCAGACACAGATACGCAGTATTTT
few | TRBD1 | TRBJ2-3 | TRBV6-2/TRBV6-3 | CASSSLPQGADTQYF | TGTGCCAGCAGTTCATTACCACAGGGGGCAGATACGCAGTATTTT
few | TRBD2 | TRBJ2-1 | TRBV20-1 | CGWASGVNEQFF | TGCGGCTGGGCTAGCGGGGTCAATGAGCAGTTCTTC
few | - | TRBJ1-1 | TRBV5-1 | CASSRRGGNTEAFF | TGCGCCAGCAGCCGCAGGGGTGGGAACACTGAAGCTTTCTTT
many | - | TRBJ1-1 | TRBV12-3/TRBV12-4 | CASSLTGEPEAFF | TGTGCCAGCAGTTTGACGGGGGAGCCTGAAGCTTTCTTT
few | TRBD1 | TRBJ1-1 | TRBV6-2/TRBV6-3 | CASRIRQGVNTEAFF | TGTGCCAGCAGGATAAGACAGGGGGTGAACACTGAAGCTTTCTTT
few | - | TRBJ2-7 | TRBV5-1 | CASHFGKDPGGEQYF | TGCGCCAGCCATTTCGGGAAGGACCCTGGGGGCGAGCAGTACTTC
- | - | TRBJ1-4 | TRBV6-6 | CASSYGEKLFF | TGTGCCAGCAGTTACGGTGAAAAACTGTTTTTT
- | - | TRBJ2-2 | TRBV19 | CASSIDRAGELFF | TGTGCCAGTAGTATAGACAGGGCCGGGGAGCTGTTTTTT
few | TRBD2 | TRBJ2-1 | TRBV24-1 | CATSDDRWGGGSYNEQFF | TGTGCCACCAGTGACGACCGATGGGGCGGGGGCTCCTACAATGAGCAGTTCTTC
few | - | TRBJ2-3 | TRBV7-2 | CASSLNQPRDTQYF | TGTGCCAGCAGCTTAAACCAGCCCCGGGATACGCAGTATTTT
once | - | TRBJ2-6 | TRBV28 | CASSSHVTGANVLTF | TGTGCCAGCAGTTCACACGTTACTGGGGCCAACGTCCTGACTTTC
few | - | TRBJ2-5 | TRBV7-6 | CASSHVWRVEQETQYF | TGTGCCAGCAGCCATGTTTGGCGGGTAGAACAAGAGACCCAGTACTTC
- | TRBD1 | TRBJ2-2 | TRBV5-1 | CASSSTGAVDTGELFF | TGCGCCAGCAGCTCGACAGGGGCGGTGGACACCGGGGAGCTGTTTTTT
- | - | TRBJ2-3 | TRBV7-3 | CASSLPVGGTDTQYF | TGTGCCAGCAGCTTACCGGTTGGGGGGACAGATACGCAGTATTTT
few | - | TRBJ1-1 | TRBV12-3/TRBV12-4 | CASTEQGLNTEAFF | TGTGCCAGCACTGAACAGGGACTGAACACTGAAGCTTTCTTT
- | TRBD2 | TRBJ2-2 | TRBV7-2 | CASSLGLAGGAGELFF | TGTGCCAGCAGTCTGGGACTAGCGGGGGGCGCCGGGGAGCTGTTTTTT
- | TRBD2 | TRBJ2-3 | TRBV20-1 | CSTRLAGGADTQYF | TGCAGTACCCGACTAGCGGGGGGGGCAGATACGCAGTATTTT
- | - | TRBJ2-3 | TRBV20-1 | CSAPDGYTDTQYF | TGCAGTGCTCCGGACGGATACACAGATACGCAGTATTTT
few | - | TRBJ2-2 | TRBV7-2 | CASSSYYGELFF | TGTGCCAGCAGCTCTTATTACGGGGAGCTGTTTTTT
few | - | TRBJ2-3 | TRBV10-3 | CAISESRSTDTQYF | TGTGCCATCAGTGAGTCACGTAGCACAGATACGCAGTATTTT
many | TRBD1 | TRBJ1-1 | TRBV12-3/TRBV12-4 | CASSLGDRGPTEAFF | TGTGCCAGCAGTTTAGGGGACAGGGGGCCCACTGAAGCTTTCTTT
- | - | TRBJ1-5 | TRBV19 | CASSILKADNQPQHF | TGTGCCAGTAGTATTTTGAAGGCGGATAATCAGCCCCAGCATTTT
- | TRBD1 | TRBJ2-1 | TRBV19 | CASSPPPRGPEQFF | TGTGCCAGTAGTCCCCCCCCCAGGGGGCCTGAGCAGTTCTTC
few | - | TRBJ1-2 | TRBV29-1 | CSTCGSPCYGYTF | TGCAGCACCTGCGGGAGTCCTTGCTATGGCTACACCTTC
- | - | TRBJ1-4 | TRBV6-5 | CASSWTATNEKLFF | TGTGCCAGCAGTTGGACAGCCACTAATGAAAAACTGTTTTTT
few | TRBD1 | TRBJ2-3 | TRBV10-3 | CAISEWGQGTDTQYF | TGTGCCATCAGTGAGTGGGGACAGGGGACAGATACGCAGTATTTT
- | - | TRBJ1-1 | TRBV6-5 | CASSYKGTNTEAFF | TGTGCCAGCAGTTACAAGGGGACGAACACTGAAGCTTTCTTT
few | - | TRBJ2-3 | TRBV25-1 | CASSEYVPGPGTDTQYF | TGTGCCAGCAGTGAATATGTTCCGGGACCGGGCACAGATACGCAGTATTTT
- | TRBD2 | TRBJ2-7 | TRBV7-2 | CASSYRTSGVPPYEQYF | TGTGCCAGCAGCTACCGGACTAGCGGGGTTCCCCCCTACGAGCAGTACTTC
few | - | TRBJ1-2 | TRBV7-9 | CASSWDRGWNGYTF | TGTGCCAGCAGCTGGGATCGAGGTTGGAATGGCTACACCTTC
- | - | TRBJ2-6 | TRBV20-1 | CSAEPASGANVLTF | TGCAGTGCCGAACCGGCCTCGGGGGCCAACGTCCTGACTTTC
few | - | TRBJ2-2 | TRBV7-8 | CASRTVNTGELFF | TGTGCCAGTCGGACCGTGAACACCGGGGAGCTGTTTTTT
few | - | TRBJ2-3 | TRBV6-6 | CASSYSSARRGSDTQYF | TGTGCCAGCAGTTACTCGTCTGCTAGGAGGGGTTCGGATACGCAGTATTTT
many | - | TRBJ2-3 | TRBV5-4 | CASSSKQVSSTDTQYF | TGTGCCAGCAGCTCTAAACAGGTTTCCAGCACAGATACGCAGTATTTT
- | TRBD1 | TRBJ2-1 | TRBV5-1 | CASSAEGAPYNEQFF | TGCGCCAGCAGCGCTGAGGGGGCCCCCTACAATGAGCAGTTCTTC
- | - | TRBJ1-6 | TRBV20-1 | CSVQGAHNSPLHF | TGCAGCGTACAGGGAGCTCATAATTCACCCCTCCACTTT
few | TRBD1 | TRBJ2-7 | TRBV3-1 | CASSQTQGDGEQYF | TGTGCCAGCAGCCAGACACAGGGGGACGGCGAGCAGTACTTC
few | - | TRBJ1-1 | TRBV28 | CASSKIPDGNTEAFF | TGTGCCAGCAGCAAAATTCCGGACGGAAACACTGAAGCTTTCTTT
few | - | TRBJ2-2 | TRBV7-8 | CASSLRGRAGELFF | TGTGCCAGCAGCTTAAGGGGAAGGGCCGGGGAGCTGTTTTTT
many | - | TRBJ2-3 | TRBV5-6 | CASSLVASGKMNMQYF | TGTGCCAGCAGCTTGGTGGCCAGTGGAAAGATGAATATGCAGTATTTT